A single sample is the source of the 17 T cell receptor beta chains below, sequenced in a study of cytomegalovirus exposure and HLA in healthy donors. Both 60 Vbeta primers and 13 Jbeta primers went into the PCR. Measured with immunoSEQ multiplex PCR; TCRdb has only the in-frame clones, and not every one. Its table records 25,000 to 30,000 clones. Sample: PBMCs. The receptors come from a man younger than 40 in good health and CMV-seronegative.

The chain has TRBV4-2 and TRBJ2-1, with 7 positions matching TRBD2. From germline, CDR1 is LGHNA and CDR2 YNFKEQ. V was pared by 0 bases and J by 0 bases, with 5 bases of the junction left unmatched. The CDR3 contains 17 residues. This CDR3 is CASSQDLGGSSYNEQFF. The CDR3 DNA reads as TGTGCCAGCAGCCAAGATCTAGGCGGGAGCTCCTACAATGAGCAGTTCTTC.

Comment on this clone: The CDR3 ends on some other residue instead of the conserved phenylalanine or tryptophan, so this is likely a read error. The DNA is left out, because the CDR3 cannot be placed on it with certainty; the CDR3 is given as TCRdb lists it. The chain has TRBV25-1 and TRBJ2-7; the table assigns TRBD1, which was not confirmed against the DNA. 9 amino acids form the CDR3, both terminal residues included. Germline V lookup: CDR1 MGHDK, CDR2 SYGVNS. CDR3 sequence reads: CASSLSQGP.

The chain carries TRBV7-9 and TRBJ1-2, with D unclear. The CDR3 sequence is 18 residues long. The V end lost 0 bases, the J end lost 4 bases, and 21 bases lay between the germline ends. The germline V gene encodes CDR1 SEHNR and CDR2 FQNEAQ (reference sequence). CDR3 coding DNA: TGTGCCAGCAGCTTAGCCAGACTAGGAGGGAAGGAGGTCTATGGCTACACCTTC. The encoded protein is CASSLARLGGKEVYGYTF.

The chain has TRBV7-3 and TRBJ2-1; D perhaps matches TRBD2 (6 bases). Trimming cost V 4 bases and J 9 bases, with 10 bases left between them. Germline V gene data show CDR1 as SGHTA and CDR2 as FQGTGA. This CDR3 is 12 amino acids long. The CDR3 protein is CASSSNGGEQFF. CDR3 DNA: TGTGCCAGCAGCTCCAACGGGGGTGAGCAGTTCTTC.

CDR3 in amino acids: CASGDSPNSPLHF. DNA of the CDR3: TGTGCCAGTGGGGACAGTCCCAATTCACCCCTCCACTTT. The genes are TRBV28 and TRBJ1-6; 7 nucleotides match TRBD1. Germline-derived CDR1 and CDR2 are MDHEN and SYDVKM. There are 13 residues in the CDR3. Trimming removed 9 bases from V and 7 bases from J; junction bases left unmatched: 6.

The chain joins TRBV7-6 to TRBJ2-7, with 11 positions matching TRBD2. The CDR3 has 14 residues. Trimming cost V 3 bases and J 7 bases; bases outside gene matches: 5. Germline V gene sequence: CDR1 SGHVS, CDR2 FNYEAQ. This chain's CDR3 is CASSLTSGVKEQYF. In nucleotides, the CDR3 is TGTGCCAGCAGCTTGACTAGCGGGGTTAAGGAGCAGTACTTC.

The V gene is TRBV7-9, the J gene TRBJ2-5; 7 positions agree with TRBD2. There are 14 residues in the CDR3. CDR1 is SEHNR, CDR2 FQNEAQ, per germline (reference sequence). J lost 5 bases, V lost 5 bases, and 8 bases had no gene match. This chain's CDR3 is CASSPERGGETQYF. In nucleotides, the CDR3 is TGTGCCAGCAGCCCTGAGCGGGGCGGCGAGACCCAGTACTTC.

The rearrangement links TRBV27 to TRBJ2-7; possibly TRBD2 for D (5 bases). V was shortened by 1 base and J by 5 bases, with 12 bases between the two germline ends. This CDR3 is built from 14 residues. Germline V gene lookup returns CDR1 MNHEY and CDR2 SMNVEV (reference sequence). Here the CDR3 reads CASSLLASSHEQYF. The CDR3 region has the DNA TGTGCCAGCAGTTTATTGGCTAGCTCACACGAGCAGTACTTC.

CDR3 bases: TGTGCCAGCAGCTTGGGGGGGGGCGGCTACAATGAGCAGTTCTTC. It translates to CASSLGGGGYNEQFF. The chain joins TRBV7-9 to TRBJ2-1, with a possible D match to TRBD2 (7 bases). This CDR3 has 15 residues. Trimming left V 3 bases short and J 3 bases short, with 12 bases between. From germline, CDR1 is SEHNR and CDR2 FQNEAQ (reference sequence).

The chain is built from TRBV6-4 and TRBJ2-2; D is unclear. Trimming took off 4 bases at V and 4 bases at J, with 4 bases between the two ends. The CDR3 spans 12 residues. Germline V lookup: CDR1 MRHNA, CDR2 SNTAGT. CDR3 loop: CASSASTGELFF. CDR3 coding DNA: TGTGCCAGCAGTGCGAGCACCGGGGAGCTGTTTTTT.

V usage is TRBV29-1 and J usage is TRBJ2-1, with 12 positions matching TRBD2. Trimming removed 4 bases from V and 7 bases from J; junction bases left unmatched: 17. This CDR3 contains 18 residues. Per the germline V gene, CDR1 is SQVTM and CDR2 is ANQGSEA. CDR3 loop: CSVGGGGLAGGGGNEQFF. DNA of the CDR3: TGCAGCGTTGGGGGAGGGGGTCTAGCGGGAGGGGGAGGAAATGAGCAGTTCTTC.

The genes are TRBV14 and TRBJ1-4; D gene ambiguous. The CDR3 is 13 amino acids. Trimming took 6 bases from V and 8 from J, leaving 13 bases between them. Germline V gene data show CDR1 as SGHDN and CDR2 as FVKESK. Written as DNA, the CDR3 is TGTGCCAGCAGAGCAGGCAGTTGGGAAAAACTGTTTTTT. This gives the protein CASRAGSWEKLFF.

Concerning this clone: The CDR3 ends on some other residue instead of the conserved phenylalanine or tryptophan, so this is likely a read error. The DNA is left out, because the CDR3 cannot be placed on it with certainty; the CDR3 is given as TCRdb lists it. The chain uses TRBV5-1 and TRBJ2-7; TRBD1 is taken as the D call from the table, unchecked against the DNA. The V gene's germline CDR1 is SGHRS and CDR2 YFSETQ. The CDR3 adds up to 13 amino acids, both ends counted. This chain's CDR3 is CASSQVYRDRGLS.

The chain is built from TRBV29-1 and TRBJ2-1; D might be TRBD1 (5 bases). Germline V lookup: CDR1 SQVTM, CDR2 ANQGSEA. This CDR3 is 16 amino acids long. V lost 4 bases, J lost 2 bases, and 18 bases lay in between. CDR3 nucleotide sequence: TGCAGCGTTGGGGATGAATCAGGGCTTGCCTACAATGAGCAGTTCTTC. Amino acid sequence: CSVGDESGLAYNEQFF.

The rearrangement uses TRBV6-6 and TRBJ1-1; a possible D gene is TRBD1 (5 bases). Germline CDR1 and CDR2: MNHNY and SVGAGI (reference sequence). V lost 5 bases to trimming and J lost 1 base, with 14 bases between them. This CDR3 is 15 amino acids long. CDR3 sequence (DNA): TGTGCCAGCAGTGACCCCAGAAGGGGGAACACTGAAGCTTTCTTT. Its protein product is CASSDPRRGNTEAFF.

The chain recombines TRBV7-2 with TRBJ2-4; 7 bases align to TRBD1. Germline loops: CDR1 SGHTA, CDR2 FQGNSA. Losses at the gene ends were 5 bases for V and 7 bases for J; bases not matched to a gene: 11. The length of the CDR3 is 15 residues. CDR3 amino acids: CASSPRGRLRNIQYF. CDR3 nucleotide sequence: TGTGCCAGCAGCCCTAGGGGGCGCTTAAGGAACATTCAGTACTTC.

The rearrangement joins TRBV7-3 to TRBJ2-3, with 7 positions matching TRBD2. The CDR3 spans 14 residues. The germline V gene encodes CDR1 SGHTA and CDR2 FQGTGA. V shed 4 bases, J shed 1 base, and the junction held 2 bases outside the gene matches. The DNA of the CDR3 is TGTGCCAGCAGCTCCGGACTAGGCACAGATACGCAGTATTTT. It yields the protein CASSSGLGTDTQYF.